This T cell receptor (beta chain) stems from a study of regulatory and conventional T cells in RAG deficiency. Genomic DNA came from blood regulatory T cells gated CD4+ CD25-high CD127-low. This clone has a single count. Assay used: immunoSEQ multiplex PCR; TCRdb lists only in-frame clones, some missing. The sample holds 12,000 or so clones; approximately 94% are singletons and the top ten take approximately 1.5%. The same data also contributed to another study, on regulatory T cells. That paper adds: Primers: 52 TRBV forward and 13 TRBJ reverse.

Sequences were obtained from CD127- CD25+ CD4+ Tregs sorted from blood. This TCR was sampled from a human donor in good health.

CDR3 DNA sequence: TGTGCCAGCAGCCAAAGCCGAGGCGCGGGGGGATTATATGAGCAGTTCTTC. Translated: CASSQSRGAGGLYEQFF. J is TRBJ2-1 and V is TRBV4-2; 8 bases are a match to TRBD2. Germline lookup yields CDR1 LGHNA and CDR2 YNFKEQ. The CDR3 loop spans 17 amino acids. Trimming cost V 2 bases and J 8 bases; bases outside gene matches: 14.